This T cell receptor beta chain was documented in a study of blood T cells in healthy people across ages (dated by TCRdb to about 2015). General notes on the study: In model experiments, template switching captured about one uniquely barcoded TCR beta cDNA molecule for every two T cells. Using deep sequencing normalized with unique cDNA molecular identifiers, the study measured how TCR beta repertoire diversity changes with age. The study analyzed two additional independent replicas of 1 million unique cDNA reads from the same blood draw for two donors, one aged 18 to 30 and one aged 80 or older. To avoid experimental bias, donors of different ages were spread randomly across the sequencing lanes. The donors were split into four age groups: young (average 16 years), middle-aged (roughly 39), aged (approximately 60) and long-lived (over 75). General findings and caveats noted by the study authors: Estimates of total diversity from one million sequenced T cells were regarded as lower bounds and underestimates. Conclusive comparison of naive and antigen-experienced compartments was prevented by the profiling of bulk unsorted PBMCs. Because the CMV infection status of the donors was unknown, age-related changes in expanded clonotypes may potentially have been confounded. Compared with the aged group, the long-lived group had more naive CD4+ T cells, fewer expanded clones and increased TCR diversity, a pattern suggesting age selection. The percentage of naive T cells measured by flow cytometry correlated strongly with observed TCR beta diversity. As age increased, observed TCR beta diversity per million T cells dropped in a roughly linear way, and a significant reduction was already evident by age 40.

The roughly 39 donors, aged roughly 6 to 95 years, were systemically healthy Caucasian individuals from Russia. About 10 milliliters of peripheral blood were collected from each donor into EDTA-treated Vacutainer tubes. Ficoll-Paque density-gradient centrifugation was used to isolate PBMCs, with at least 7 million obtained per sample. Total RNA, at least 6 micrograms per sample, was extracted from PBMCs with Trizol reagent. For every donor, flow cytometry on a PBMC aliquot measured the percentage of naive CD45RAhigh/CD27high T cells. Receptor libraries were prepared by 5' RACE. Sequencing relied on an Illumina HiSeq 2500. The second PCR ran for roughly 7 to 12 cycles and used a J-beta primer mix along with a sample-barcoded 5' primer. A unique molecular identifier was introduced onto each TCR beta cDNA molecule by a template-switch 5' adaptor carrying 12 random nucleotides. Each sample yielded at least 3 million CDR3-containing paired-end reads. First-strand cDNA synthesis was performed from all RNA using the Mint cDNA synthesis kit, with priming by a TRBC-specific oligonucleotide. Following uracil-DNA glycosylase treatment, a first 18-cycle PCR with universal primers M1SS and BC2_uni_R was performed on all cDNA. As for the original processing: Each sample was normalized by randomly selecting 1 million high-quality reads, each carrying a distinct molecular identifier. Reads sharing molecular identifiers were discarded rather than binned into consensus sequences. MiTCR, with a Q25 quality threshold and the strictest error-elimination algorithm, was used for CDR3 identification, clonotype clustering and error correction. A nonparametric unseen species model with Euler transformation was used to estimate a lower bound on total TCR beta diversity. TCRdb passed the public sequencing reads through fastp at Q25 and MiXCR, retaining productive beta sequences. Each record represents a unique CDR3 protein, reported with the most common genes and DNA among its rows. None of the V and J calls come from the authors' own analysis; TCRdb made them. The sample records 950,000 to 1,200,000 distinct CDR3 sequences, approximately 38% of which are singletons. About 12% of the sample is taken by the ten largest.

On this clonotype itself: Its antigen is not yet known. Per-base quality was not reported, and no clone a single base away is much larger than it.

CDR1 and CDR2 are read off the germline V gene as SGHDN and FVKESK. The CDR3 covers 18 residues, taking in both the cysteine and the phenylalanine. CDR3 DNA only is kept here, 54 bases in frame from base 1. This receptor was identified in a man younger than 30 in good health. The sample taken for sequencing was blood. The rearrangement combines TRBV14 with TRBJ2-1, and the D gene may be TRBD2, 5 bases matching. The J call could be wrong; TRBJ2-7 is a better fit for the DNA end. The CDR3 amino acid sequence is: CASSQVHSDGASYNEQYF. The DNA sequence reads TGTGCCAGCAGCCAAGTTCATAGCGACGGAGCCTCCTACAATGAGCAGTACTTC.